These 5 T cell receptor beta chains share one sample of origin, sequenced in a study of blood T cell repertoires in COVID-19. The method was immunoSEQ multiplex PCR; TCRdb's version includes in-frame clones alone and lacks a portion of them. The data show roughly 120,000 clones, 81% seen once. The material sequenced was peripheral blood. The receptors derive from a man aged 50-59 years with acute or convalescent COVID-19.

This clone was counted between two and nine times. The chain uses TRBV2 and TRBJ2-7, with 13 bases matching TRBD2. V dropped 10 bases and J dropped 6; count of bases not matched to a gene: 15. This CDR3 has 16 amino acids. Germline lookup yields CDR1 SNHLY and CDR2 FYNNEI. CDR3 sequence reads: CAIVPTGGLAGREQYF. The CDR3 bases are TGTGCCATCGTACCAACAGGGGGACTAGCGGGGCGCGAGCAGTACTTC.

The CDR3 bases are TGTGCCAGCAGCTCCCGCTCTGGAGCAAGCAATCAGCCCCAGCATTTT. It is translated as CASSSRSGASNQPQHF. The chain recombines TRBV5-6 with TRBJ1-5, with D unresolved. Per germline, CDR1 SGHDT and CDR2 YYEEEE. The CDR3 runs 16 residues. Deletions cut 3 bases from V and 1 base from J, with 14 bases between.

This sequence joins TRBV5-1 and TRBJ1-6; 8 bases align to TRBD1. This CDR3 region has 16 residues. Trimming cost V 0 bases and J 10 bases; bases outside gene matches: 9. In germline, CDR1 is SGHRS, CDR2 YFSETQ. This chain's CDR3 is CASSLDDTGGGSPLHF. CDR3 nucleotides: TGCGCCAGCAGCTTGGATGATACAGGGGGAGGATCACCCCTCCACTTT.

This clone was detected a few times. The rearrangement uses TRBV27 and TRBJ1-2; 10 bases fit TRBD1. Looked up from germline, CDR1 is MNHEY and CDR2 is SMNVEV (reference sequence). V dropped 7 bases and J dropped 0; count of bases not matched to a gene: 11. CDR3 length: 17 residues. The CDR3, as DNA: TGTGCCAGCACTCCAAGACAGGGGGCTCAAGCTAACTATGGCTACACCTTC. Amino acid sequence: CASTPRQGAQANYGYTF.

The V call is TRBV2, the J call TRBJ1-1, with 8 bases aligning to TRBD1. Per the germline V gene, CDR1 is SNHLY and CDR2 is FYNNEI. The V segment lost 6 bases and the J segment 4 bases; nucleotides outside the gene matches: 4. CDR3 length equals 13 residues. CDR3 sequence (DNA): TGTGCCAGCAGGTATACAGGGGGCACTGAAGCTTTCTTT. Translation: CASRYTGGTEAFF.